This T cell receptor (beta chain) stems from a study of T cells expressing NK-cell markers. CDR1 KGHDR and CDR2 SFDVKD come from the germline V gene. This CDR3 has 14 residues. Using the 5' RACE reads, TCRdb records one entry per CDR3 protein without DNA. Recorded for this sample: approximately 420,000 distinct CDR3 sequences. The chain uses TRBV24-1 and TRBJ2-1; TCRdb's D call, TRBD1, is unchecked because there is no DNA. The sequence was obtained from a woman aged 50 to 60 in good health. The sequenced material came from blood T cells: a sorted CD56 or NKG2C T cell subset, CD4+ or CD8+ T cells, or bulk PBMC T cells (not recorded which). Here the CDR3 reads CATSVRDRGGEQFF.